Each of the 25 T cell receptor beta chains below was sequenced from the same sample in a study of blood T cell repertoires in COVID-19. Profiling relied on immunoSEQ multiplex PCR, and the TCRdb table lists in-frame clones only, not all of them. The sample holds over 200,000 clones, over 65% seen once. Material for sequencing was peripheral blood. All receptors derive from a woman over 75 with acute or convalescent COVID-19.

CDR3 coding DNA: TGCGCCAGCAGCTTGGGGACTGGTAGGGAGCCCCAGCATTTT. Residues: CASSLGTGREPQHF. The chain combines TRBV5-1 with TRBJ1-5; D ambiguous. Per the germline V gene, CDR1 is SGHRS and CDR2 is YFSETQ. The V end was cut by 0 bases, the J end by 8 bases, with 12 bases between. The CDR3 is made up of 14 amino acids.

This chain connects TRBV5-6 to TRBJ1-1, with D unclear. The CDR3 is 14 amino acids. CDR1 and CDR2 from the germline V gene are SGHDT and YYEEEE. V was trimmed by 4 bases and J by 1 base, leaving 11 bases between them. CDR3 loop: CASSLRRQNTEAFF. The CDR3 coding sequence is TGTGCCAGCAGCCTGAGAAGACAGAACACTGAAGCTTTCTTT.

The chain joins TRBV2 to TRBJ2-5; 7 nucleotides line up with TRBD1. Trimming removed 4 bases from V and 3 bases from J; junction bases left unmatched: 2. The CDR3 totals 13 residues. CDR1 and CDR2 (germline): SNHLY, FYNNEI. Written as DNA, the CDR3 is TGTGCCAGCAGTGGGGACAGAAAAGAGACCCAGTACTTC. The encoded protein is CASSGDRKETQYF.

This chain connects TRBV6-2 or TRBV6-3 to TRBJ1-6; the match to TRBD1 covers 7 bases. Germline V CDR1 and CDR2: MNHEY, SVGEGT. This CDR3 contains 14 residues. Trimming cost V 3 bases and J 7 bases; bases outside gene matches: 3. The DNA for the CDR3 is TGTGCCAGCAGTTATACGGACAGGAATTCACCCCTCCACTTT. Translation: CASSYTDRNSPLHF.

This chain uses TRBV5-1 with TRBJ1-6, with D unclear. The germline CDR1 and CDR2 sequences are SGHRS and YFSETQ. V was clipped by 0 bases and J by 8 bases, with 12 bases between them. This CDR3 contains 15 residues. The CDR3 nucleotides are TGCGCCAGCAGCTTGGCCGGGTCGGATTATTCACCCCTCCACTTT. This encodes CASSLAGSDYSPLHF.

The V call is TRBV2, the J call TRBJ1-5; the D gene is possibly TRBD1 (5 bases). V shed 2 bases and J shed 3 bases, with 11 bases lying between them. The CDR3 is made up of 15 amino acids. Germline V gene sequence: CDR1 SNHLY, CDR2 FYNNEI. The CDR3 DNA reads as TGTGCCAGCAGTGAATGGGAGGGGTTCAATCAGCCCCAGCATTTT. It translates to CASSEWEGFNQPQHF.

The chain employs TRBV5-1 and TRBJ2-6; 10 bases align to TRBD1. The CDR3 sequence is 16 residues long. Germline CDR1 and CDR2: SGHRS and YFSETQ. After removal of 4 bases from V and 2 bases from J, the junction contained 3 bases not matched to a gene. The CDR3 DNA reads as TGCGCCAGCAGCAACGGACAGGGGGCTGGGGCCAACGTCCTGACTTTC. Translating it yields CASSNGQGAGANVLTF.

This clone was recorded a few times. CDR3 residues: CASMRSGGPQETQYF. The CDR3 DNA reads as TGTGCCAGCATGCGTAGCGGGGGCCCCCAAGAGACCCAGTACTTC. The rearrangement joins TRBV2 to TRBJ2-5; 9 bases agree with TRBD2. The V gene end was trimmed by 7 bases and the J gene end by 1 base; junction bases not matched to a gene: 7. CDR1 is SNHLY, CDR2 FYNNEI, per germline. This CDR3 is 15 amino acids long.

This sequence joins TRBV2 and TRBJ1-4; possible D gene TRBD1, 6 bases. Per the germline V gene, CDR1 is SNHLY and CDR2 is FYNNEI. CDR3 size: 17 residues. The germline V and J ends were trimmed by 2 bases and 4 bases, with 17 bases remaining between them. In DNA, the CDR3 is TGTGCCAGCAGTGAATCCCCCCCAGGGGAGGGTAATGAAAAACTGTTTTTT. Encoded protein: CASSESPPGEGNEKLFF.

This clone was counted between two and nine times. The CDR3 loop is CASSSGAGRETQYF. The CDR3 DNA follows: TGTGCCAGCAGCAGCGGGGCCGGGCGAGAGACCCAGTACTTC. The chain recombines TRBV4-2 with TRBJ2-5; 7 bases fit TRBD2. V dropped 5 bases and J dropped 4; count of bases not matched to a gene: 7. The CDR3 consists of 14 residues. Germline assignment: CDR1 LGHNA and CDR2 YNFKEQ.

V and J are TRBV30 and TRBJ2-2, with TRBD2 matching 9 bases. Germline V gene data show CDR1 as GTSNPN and CDR2 as SVGIG (reference sequence). Unmatched junction bases numbered 18, after V lost 3 bases and J lost 1 base. The CDR3 sequence is 20 residues long. The CDR3 is CAWSLHRVASGKRNTGELFF. The CDR3 coding sequence is TGTGCCTGGAGCCTTCACCGGGTAGCTAGCGGGAAGCGGAACACCGGGGAGCTGTTTTTT.

V and J are TRBV7-2 and TRBJ2-2; 9 nucleotides align to TRBD1. Germline CDR1 SGHTA, CDR2 FQGNSA. V lost 2 bases, J lost 5 bases, and 12 bases stayed unmatched. The length of the CDR3 is 18 residues. CDR3 protein: CASSLRSRTGDGTGELFF. CDR3 DNA: TGTGCCAGCAGCTTAAGGTCCCGGACAGGGGACGGGACCGGGGAGCTGTTTTTT. The entire variable domain, with the rest obtained from reference TRBV7-2 and TRBJ2-2, is as follows: GAGVSQSPSNKVTEKGKDVELRCDPISGHTALYWYRQSLGQGLEFLIYFQGNSAPDKSGLPSDRFSAERTGGSVSTLTIQRTQQEDSAVYLCASSLRSRTGDGTGELFFGEGSRLTVL.

This clone has just a few counts. The chain links TRBV11-2 to TRBJ2-5; D call uncertain. The CDR3 runs 15 residues. Deletions cut 4 bases from V and 1 base from J, with 13 bases between. Germline lookup yields CDR1 SGHAT and CDR2 FQNNGV. In nucleotides, the CDR3 is TGTGCCAGCAGCTCCTCGACGGCAGGCCAAGAGACCCAGTACTTC. Its protein product is CASSSSTAGQETQYF.

The genes are TRBV6-6 and TRBJ1-2, with D unclear. Germline V gene sequence: CDR1 MNHNY, CDR2 SVGAGI (reference sequence). The germline V and J ends were trimmed by 8 bases and 6 bases, with 13 bases remaining between them. There are 12 residues in the CDR3. DNA for the CDR3: TGTGCCAGCGCCCGGGGAGGGAATGGCTACACCTTC. It yields the protein CASARGGNGYTF.

To note about this clone: Within the sample, other DNA sequences also encode this same CDR3. The rearrangement joins TRBV3-1 (or the pseudogene TRBV3-2) to TRBJ2-1; TRBD2 aligns across 7 bases. Germline V gives CDR1 LGHDT, CDR2 YNNKEL (reference sequence). CDR3 length: 15 residues. Trimming cost V 1 base and J 4 bases; bases outside gene matches: 4. The CDR3 here is CASSQAGGPYNEQFF. DNA for the CDR3: TGTGCCAGCAGCCAAGCGGGAGGACCATACAATGAGCAGTTCTTC.

The chain links TRBV6-1 to TRBJ1-5, with D possibly matching TRBD1 (5 bases). V shed 2 bases and J shed 6 bases, with 14 bases lying between them. The CDR3 consists of 15 residues. Germline V gene lookup returns CDR1 MNHNS and CDR2 SASEGT. CDR3 coding DNA: TGTGCCAGCAGTGAACGGAGCCAGGGAGGTCAGCCCCAGCATTTT. Its protein is CASSERSQGGQPQHF.

V is TRBV6-1 and J is TRBJ2-3, with D possibly TRBD2 on 6 matching bases. This CDR3 is 16 amino acids long. CDR1 and CDR2 (germline): MNHNS, SASEGT. Trimming removed 2 bases at V and 3 bases at J, with 15 bases between. The CDR3 spells CASSERRRGKTDTQYF. CDR3 DNA sequence: TGTGCCAGCAGTGAACGAAGGAGGGGTAAAACAGATACGCAGTATTTT.

This clone was picked up a small number of times. The chain is built from TRBV7-2 and TRBJ2-5; TRBD1 agrees at 10 bases. Germline CDR1 and CDR2: SGHTA and FQGNSA. V dropped 5 bases and J dropped 5; count of bases not matched to a gene: 14. This CDR3 comprises 17 residues. The CDR3 DNA follows: TGTGCCAGCAGCCCCCGACAGGGGGCGGCAGGAGGTGAGACCCAGTACTTC. This translates into CASSPRQGAAGGETQYF.

This clone has only one observation. The rearrangement links TRBV27 to TRBJ1-2; TRBD1 is a possible D gene (6 bases). Germline loops: CDR1 MNHEY, CDR2 SMNVEV (reference sequence). Trimming removed 4 bases from V and 8 bases from J, with 14 bases in between. CDR3 length: 13 residues. CDR3 residues: CASSSQGRGGYTF. The DNA for the CDR3 is TGTGCCAGCAGTTCCCAGGGTAGGGGGGGCTACACCTTC.

In this sample, this clone turned up once. V gene TRBV18 combines with J gene TRBJ2-7; unclear D gene. The CDR3 is made up of 16 amino acids. Trimming removed 2 bases from V and 2 bases from J, with 16 bases in between. Germline V gene lookup returns CDR1 KGHSH and CDR2 LQKENI. As DNA, the CDR3 is TGTGCCAGCTCACCAGAATTGGGCGAGAGTCCCTACGAGCAGTACTTC. Translated: CASSPELGESPYEQYF.

This clone was counted once. Here the CDR3 DNA reads TGCAGCGTCCATGGGGCCAGGGTCAGGGGTGAGCAGTTCTTC. It codes for CSVHGARVRGEQFF. This chain connects TRBV29-1 to TRBJ2-1, with D possibly being TRBD1 (6 bases). CDR1 and CDR2 from the germline V gene are SQVTM and ANQGSEA. The CDR3 contains 14 residues. V was shortened by 6 bases and J by 9 bases, with 21 bases between the two germline ends.

The genes are TRBV9 and TRBJ2-3, with 8 bases fitting TRBD1. J was trimmed by 1 base and V by 4 bases; bases with no gene match: 8. The CDR3 is made up of 16 amino acids. CDR1 SGDLS and CDR2 YYNGEE come from the germline V gene. The CDR3 bases are TGTGCCAGCAGCCCCCGACAGGGGATAGGCACAGATACGCAGTATTTT. This gives the protein CASSPRQGIGTDTQYF.

This sequence joins TRBV2 and TRBJ2-1, with 10 bases fitting TRBD2. This CDR3 is 14 amino acids long. J lost 9 bases, V lost 6 bases, and 8 bases had no gene match. Germline assignment: CDR1 SNHLY and CDR2 FYNNEI. The DNA of the CDR3 is TGTGCCAGCAGCCCGCCGAGACTAGCGGGTGAGCAGTTCTTC. This sequence encodes CASSPPRLAGEQFF.

This clone was found a few times. The chain combines TRBV2 with TRBJ1-5; no clear D gene. The CDR3 totals 14 residues. Trimming pared 6 bases from V and 4 bases from J, leaving 13 bases between. Per the germline V gene, CDR1 is SNHLY and CDR2 is FYNNEI. The CDR3 loop reads CASSLAGVNQPQHF. The DNA of the CDR3 is TGTGCCAGCAGCTTGGCCGGGGTGAATCAGCCCCAGCATTTT.

V is TRBV18 and J is TRBJ2-2, with a possible D match to TRBD2 (5 bases). Germline CDR1 is KGHSH and CDR2 is LQKENI. The V gene lost 3 bases and the J gene lost 0 bases, with 5 bases spanning the gap. The length of the CDR3 is 14 residues. Here the CDR3 reads CASSPTTNTGELFF. CDR3 sequence (DNA): TGTGCCAGCTCACCGACTACGAACACCGGGGAGCTGTTTTTT.